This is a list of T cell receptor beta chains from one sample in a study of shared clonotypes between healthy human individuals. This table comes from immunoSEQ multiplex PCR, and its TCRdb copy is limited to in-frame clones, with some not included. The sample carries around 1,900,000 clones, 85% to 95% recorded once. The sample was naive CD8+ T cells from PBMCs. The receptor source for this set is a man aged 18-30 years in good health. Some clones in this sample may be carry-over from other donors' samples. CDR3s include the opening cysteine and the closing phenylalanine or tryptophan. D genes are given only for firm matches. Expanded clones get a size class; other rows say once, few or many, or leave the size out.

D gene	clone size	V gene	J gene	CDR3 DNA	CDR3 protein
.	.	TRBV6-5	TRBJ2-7	TGTGCCAGCAGTCCTTTTGCAGGGAGCTCCTACGAGCAGTACTTC	CASSPFAGSSYEQYF
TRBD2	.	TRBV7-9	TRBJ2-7	TGTGCCAGCGGGACTACCTCCTCATTGGGGGAGCAGTACTTC	CASGTTSSLGEQYF
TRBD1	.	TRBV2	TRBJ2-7	TGTGCCAGCCTCCACCCGACAGGGTACGAGCAGTACTTC	CASLHPTGYEQYF
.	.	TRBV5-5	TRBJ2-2	TGTGCCAGCAGCTTCCGGGACACCGGGGAGCTGTTTTTT	CASSFRDTGELFF
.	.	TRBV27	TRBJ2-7	TGTGCCAGCAGTCTAGGGGTCGAGCAGTACTTC	CASSLGVEQYF
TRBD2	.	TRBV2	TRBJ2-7	TGTGCCAGCAGTGAAATACTAGCGGGAGAGTACTTC	CASSEILAGEYF
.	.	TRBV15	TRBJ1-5	TGTGCCACCAGCAGACAACCCGGTCCCAATCAGCCCCAGCATTTT	CATSRQPGPNQPQHF
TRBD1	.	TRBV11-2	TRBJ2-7	TGTGCCAGCAGCTTAGTTTTCTTGGTCTCCCAACAGGGGCCTTACGAGCAGTACTTC	CASSLVFLVSQQGPYEQYF
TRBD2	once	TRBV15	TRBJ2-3	TGTGCCACCAGCGAGCGGGAGGGCCCGGATACGCAGTATTTT	CATSEREGPDTQYF
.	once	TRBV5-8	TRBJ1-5	TGTGCCAGCAGCTTGGGCCGGAGGTGGCCCCAGCATTTT	CASSLGRRWPQHF
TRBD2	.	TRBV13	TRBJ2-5	TGTGCCAGCAGCTTAGCTAGCGGGGGGCGCGAGACCCAGTACTTC	CASSLASGGRETQYF
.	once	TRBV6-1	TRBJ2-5	TGTGCCAGCAGGGTATTTGGCAGCCTAATTGGGGCCCAGTACTTC	CASRVFGSLIGAQYF
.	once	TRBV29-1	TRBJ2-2	TGCAGCGTTATATTCTGGGACGTCGCGATGAACACCGGGGAGCTGTTTTTT	CSVIFWDVAMNTGELFF
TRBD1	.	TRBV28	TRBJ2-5	TGTGCCAGCACTCCGGGACAGGGCTACCAAGAGACCCAGTACTTC	CASTPGQGYQETQYF
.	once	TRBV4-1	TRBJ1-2	TGCGCCAGCAGCCAAGGAGCGGGCAGGAGGACCGGCTATGGCTACACCTTC	CASSQGAGRRTGYGYTF
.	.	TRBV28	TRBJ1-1	TGTGCCAGCAGCTCGGACAGTTTGAACACTGAAGCTTTCTTT	CASSSDSLNTEAFF
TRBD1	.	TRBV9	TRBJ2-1	TGTGCCAGCAGCGTAGTGGGTTGGGGACAGGGGGCGCGAACGTCCTACAATGAGCAGTTCTTC	CASSVVGWGQGARTSYNEQFF
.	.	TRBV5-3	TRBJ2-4	TGTGCCAGAAGCTTGGAGGCCAAAAACATTCAGTACTTC	CARSLEAKNIQYF
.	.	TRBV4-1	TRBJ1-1	TGCGCCAGCACCCAACAGGGATTGAACACTGAAGCTTTCTTT	CASTQQGLNTEAFF
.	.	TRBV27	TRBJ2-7	TGTGCCAGCAGTGTGGAACGGAGTAGCTCCTACGAGCAGTACTTC	CASSVERSSSYEQYF
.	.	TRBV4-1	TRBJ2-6	TGCGCCAGCAGCCAGGTAGGACCTGGGGCCAACGTCCTGACTTTC	CASSQVGPGANVLTF
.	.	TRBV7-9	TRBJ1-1	TGTGCCAGCACCCCTATGGGCAGGGGTGGGAACACTGAAGCTTTCTTT	CASTPMGRGGNTEAFF
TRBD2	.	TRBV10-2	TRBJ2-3	TGCGCCAGCAACAAGCGGGAGCGGGATACGCAGTATTTT	CASNKRERDTQYF
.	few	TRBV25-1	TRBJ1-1	TGTGCCAGCAGTGAATATGGGAACACTGAAGCTTTCTTT	CASSEYGNTEAFF
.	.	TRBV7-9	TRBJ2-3	TGTGCCAGCAGCTCAAACGGGCTGATCGGAGATACGCAGTATTTT	CASSSNGLIGDTQYF
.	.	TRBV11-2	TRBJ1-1	TGTGCCAGCAGCTTAGATGGGGTTTCGGGTTTTGGCACTGAAGCTTTCTTT	CASSLDGVSGFGTEAFF
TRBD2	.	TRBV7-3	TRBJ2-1	TGTGCCAGCAGCCCCACTCCCCCGGGAGGGCTCCACAATGAGCAGTTCTTC	CASSPTPPGGLHNEQFF
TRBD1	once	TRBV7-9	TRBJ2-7	TGTGCCAGCAGCTTGACAGGGGGTTCTTACGAGCAGTACTTC	CASSLTGGSYEQYF
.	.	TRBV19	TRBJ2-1	TGTGCCAGTAGTATAGCTGGACTACGGGCCTACAATGAGCAGTTCTTC	CASSIAGLRAYNEQFF
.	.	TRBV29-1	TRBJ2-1	TGCAGCGCCCGAGCATATAGTGAGCAGTTCTTC	CSARAYSEQFF
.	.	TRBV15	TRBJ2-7	TGTGCCACCAGCAACCGAGGCGACGAGCAGTACTTC	CATSNRGDEQYF
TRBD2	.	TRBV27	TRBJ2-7	TGTGCCAGCAGTTTAAGTCTCGGACTAGCCAACTACGAGCAGTACTTC	CASSLSLGLANYEQYF
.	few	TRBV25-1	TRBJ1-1	TGTGCCAGCAGTCTACCCGGGGAGAACACTGAAGCTTTCTTT	CASSLPGENTEAFF
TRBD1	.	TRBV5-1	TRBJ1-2	TGCGCCAGCAGCGCCCAGCCTCGGGACAGACTCAATGGCTACACCTTC	CASSAQPRDRLNGYTF
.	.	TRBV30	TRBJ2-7	TGTGCCAGTGAGGCAATAAAGACCTACGAGCAGTACTTC	CASEAIKTYEQYF
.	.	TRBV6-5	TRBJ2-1	TGTGCCAGCTCTTTCCGGGACACCGCTTACAATGAGCAGTTCTTC	CASSFRDTAYNEQFF
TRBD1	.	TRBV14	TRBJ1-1	TGTGCCAGCAGCCAAGAACCCGACAGGGAAAGGCCTGAAGCTTTCTTT	CASSQEPDRERPEAFF
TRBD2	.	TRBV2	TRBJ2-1	TGTGCCAGCATAAGAGGGCTAGCGGAAGACAATGAGCAGTTCTTC	CASIRGLAEDNEQFF
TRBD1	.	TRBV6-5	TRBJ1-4	TGTGCCAGCAGACCCCTAACAGGGGTTAATGAAAAACTGTTTTTT	CASRPLTGVNEKLFF
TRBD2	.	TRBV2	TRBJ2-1	TGTGCCAGCAAACGCACAGGGACTAGTAGGAATGAGCAGTTCTTC	CASKRTGTSRNEQFF
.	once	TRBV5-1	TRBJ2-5	TGCGCCAGCAGCGTCCGGATCCTCGGCCAAGAGACCCAGTACTTC	CASSVRILGQETQYF
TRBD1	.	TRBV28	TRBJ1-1	TGTGCCAGCAGTTTCGACAGGGGGCACACTGAAGCTTTCTTT	CASSFDRGHTEAFF
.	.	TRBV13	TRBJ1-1	TGTGCCAGCAACCCCGCTGGGGTCACTGAAGCTTTCTTT	CASNPAGVTEAFF
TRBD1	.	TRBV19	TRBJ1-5	TGTGCCAGTAGTATGAGTTCGACAGGGTTCGTCCCCCAGCATTTT	CASSMSSTGFVPQHF
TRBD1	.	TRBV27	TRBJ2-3	TGTGCCAGCAGTAGGACAGGAGCCACAGATACGCAGTATTTT	CASSRTGATDTQYF
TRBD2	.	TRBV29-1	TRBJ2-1	TGCAGCGTTGTTGTCGGGGGGGCTCTTCTCTCCTACAATGAGCAGTTCTTC	CSVVVGGALLSYNEQFF
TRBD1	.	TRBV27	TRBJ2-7	TGTGCCAGCCGGACAGGGATCACATACGAGCAGTACTTC	CASRTGITYEQYF
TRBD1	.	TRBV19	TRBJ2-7	TGTGCCAGTACCGGGACAGGGTACGAGCAGTACTTC	CASTGTGYEQYF
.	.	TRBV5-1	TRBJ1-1	TGCGCCAGCAGCTTGGGTGGGTATGGGAACACTGAAGCTTTCTTT	CASSLGGYGNTEAFF
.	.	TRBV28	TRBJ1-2	TGTGCCAGCAGTTCCGGGCCTTATGGCTACACCTTC	CASSSGPYGYTF